These 4 T cell receptor beta chains share one sample of origin, sequenced in a study of blood T cells in healthy people across ages. A second PCR, run for roughly 7 to 12 cycles, used a sample-barcoded 5' primer plus a J-beta primer mix. TCRdb used MiXCR to reprocess the 5' RACE reads, holding one entry per CDR3 protein. The data contain 650,000 to 800,000 distinct CDR3 sequences, under 45% of them seen just once; the ten biggest clones take up about 19%. Sequenced: blood. These receptors were obtained from a man aged 55 to 69 in good health.

The chain has TRBV6-5 and TRBJ2-3; the D is unclear. The CDR3 runs to 13 residues. Per germline, CDR1 MNHEY and CDR2 SVGAGI. V was pared by 6 bases and J by 4 bases, with 11 bases between. The CDR3 DNA sequence: TGTGCCAGCAGGGTCCGTAGGGCAGATACGCAGTATTTT. Its protein product is CASRVRRADTQYF.

The chain has TRBV4-1 and TRBJ2-3; 8 nucleotides match TRBD2. Trimming removed 0 bases from V and 1 base from J; junction bases left unmatched: 3. CDR1 MGHRA and CDR2 YSYEKL come from the germline V gene. The CDR3 loop spans 16 amino acids. DNA for the CDR3: TGCGCCAGCAGCCAAGAATGGGGACTAGGCACAGATACGCAGTATTTT. As protein: CASSQEWGLGTDTQYF.

The chain is built from TRBV7-8 and TRBJ2-5; 7 nucleotides agree with TRBD2. The CDR3 totals 13 residues. Trimming took 5 bases from V and 9 from J; bases not matched to a gene: 9. Germline V gene lookup returns CDR1 SGHVS and CDR2 FQNEAQ. The CDR3 sequence is CASSVVAGEAQYF. The CDR3 DNA follows: TGTGCCAGCAGCGTAGTGGCGGGGGAGGCCCAGTACTTC.

The chain uses TRBV2 and TRBJ2-2, with D hard to call. Germline CDR1 and CDR2: SNHLY and FYNNEI. The V end was cut by 6 bases, the J end by 2 bases, with 7 bases between. The CDR3 contains 13 residues. DNA for the CDR3: TGTGCCAGCAGAGCACTAAACACCGGGGAGCTGTTTTTT. Amino acids: CASRALNTGELFF.